The T cell receptor (beta chain) described here comes from a study of shared clonotypes between healthy human individuals. Repertoires were generated with immunoSEQ multiplex PCR, while TCRdb's copy carries only in-frame clones and drops some. Among 450,000 to 550,000 clones listed, about four fifths were seen once. The CDR3 has 14 residues. CDR1 and CDR2 (germline): GTSNPN, SVGIG (reference sequence). Trimming removed 0 bases from V and 9 bases from J; junction bases left unmatched: 6. The receptor comes from a woman between 40 and 50 years old in good health. Some clones in this sample may be carry-over from other donors' samples. The chain links TRBV30 to TRBJ2-1; 9 nucleotides align to TRBD2. Sequencing was done on a sample of PBMCs. The CDR3 loop reads CAWSVLASGVEQFF. CDR3 sequence (DNA): TGTGCCTGGAGTGTATTGGCTAGCGGGGTTGAGCAGTTCTTC.